The following is a T cell receptor beta chain sequence with its context. This record comes from a study of T cell changes during pregnancy in multiple sclerosis. Sequencing was performed with immunoSEQ multiplex PCR; in TCRdb, only in-frame clones are kept and a portion is missing. The sample includes roughly 40,000 clones, roughly 94% of them seen just once. Germline values: CDR1 MNHNS, CDR2 SASEGT. V lost 3 bases and J lost 2; bases outside the gene matches: 7. The CDR3 totals 16 residues. The receptor's source is a female donor with multiple sclerosis, enrolled in a pregnancy study. Sequencing was performed on peripheral blood, taken in the third trimester of pregnancy. This chain links TRBV6-1 with TRBJ1-5, with TRBD1 matching 7 bases. CDR3 loop: CASSEVEGAGNQPQHF. The DNA of the CDR3 is TGTGCCAGCAGTGAGGTGGAGGGGGCTGGCAATCAGCCCCAGCATTTT.